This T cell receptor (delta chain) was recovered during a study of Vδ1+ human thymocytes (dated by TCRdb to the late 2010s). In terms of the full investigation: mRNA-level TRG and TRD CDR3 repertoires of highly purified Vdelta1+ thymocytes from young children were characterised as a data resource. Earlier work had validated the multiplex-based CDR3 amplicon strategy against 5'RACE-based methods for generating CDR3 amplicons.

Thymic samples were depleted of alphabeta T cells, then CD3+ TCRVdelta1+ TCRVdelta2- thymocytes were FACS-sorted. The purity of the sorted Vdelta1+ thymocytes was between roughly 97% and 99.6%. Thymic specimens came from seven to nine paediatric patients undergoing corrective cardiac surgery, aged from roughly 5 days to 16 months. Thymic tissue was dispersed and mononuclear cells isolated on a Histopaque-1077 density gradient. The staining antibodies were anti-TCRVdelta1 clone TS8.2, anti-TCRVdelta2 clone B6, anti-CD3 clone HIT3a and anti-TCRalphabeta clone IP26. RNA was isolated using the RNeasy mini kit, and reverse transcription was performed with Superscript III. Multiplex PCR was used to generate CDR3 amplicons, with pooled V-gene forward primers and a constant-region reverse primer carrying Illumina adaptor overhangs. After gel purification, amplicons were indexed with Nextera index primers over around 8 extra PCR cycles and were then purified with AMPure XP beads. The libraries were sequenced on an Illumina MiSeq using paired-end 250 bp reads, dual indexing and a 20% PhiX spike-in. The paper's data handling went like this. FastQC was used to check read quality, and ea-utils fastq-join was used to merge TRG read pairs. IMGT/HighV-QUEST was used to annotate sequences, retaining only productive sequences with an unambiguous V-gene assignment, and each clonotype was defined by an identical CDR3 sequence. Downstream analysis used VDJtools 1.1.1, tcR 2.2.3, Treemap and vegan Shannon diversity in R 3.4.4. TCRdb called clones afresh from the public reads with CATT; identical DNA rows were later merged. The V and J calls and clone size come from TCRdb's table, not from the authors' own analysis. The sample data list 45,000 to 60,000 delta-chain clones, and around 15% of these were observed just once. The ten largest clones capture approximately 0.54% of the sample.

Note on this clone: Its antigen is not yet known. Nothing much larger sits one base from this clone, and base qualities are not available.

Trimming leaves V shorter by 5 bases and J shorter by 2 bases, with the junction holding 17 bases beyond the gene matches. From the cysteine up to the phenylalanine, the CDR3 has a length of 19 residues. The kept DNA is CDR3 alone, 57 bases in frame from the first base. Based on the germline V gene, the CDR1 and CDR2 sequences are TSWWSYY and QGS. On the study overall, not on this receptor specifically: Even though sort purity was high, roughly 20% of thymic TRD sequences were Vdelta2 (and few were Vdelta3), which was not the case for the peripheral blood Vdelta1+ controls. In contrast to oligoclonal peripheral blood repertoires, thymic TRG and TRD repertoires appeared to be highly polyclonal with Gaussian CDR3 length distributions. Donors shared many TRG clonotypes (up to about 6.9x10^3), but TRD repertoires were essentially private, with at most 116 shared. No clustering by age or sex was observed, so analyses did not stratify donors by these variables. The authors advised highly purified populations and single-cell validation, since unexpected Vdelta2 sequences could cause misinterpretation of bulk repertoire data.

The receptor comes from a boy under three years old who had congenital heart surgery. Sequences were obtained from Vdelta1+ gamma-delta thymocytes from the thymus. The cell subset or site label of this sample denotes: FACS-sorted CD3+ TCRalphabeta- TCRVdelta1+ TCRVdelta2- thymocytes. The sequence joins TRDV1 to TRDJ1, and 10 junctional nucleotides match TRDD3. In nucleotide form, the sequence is TGTGCTCTTGGGCAACGAGCGGGGACTGGGGGATGTGGAACCGATAAACTCATCTTT. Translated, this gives CALGQRAGTGGCGTDKLIF.